This T cell receptor beta chain came from a study of radiotherapy plus CTLA-4 blockade in lung cancer. The wider study: Roughly 17% of patients responded objectively, and about 33% achieved disease control.

CDR1 SGHRS and CDR2 YFSETQ come from the germline V gene. This CDR3 contains 17 residues. Trimming left V 4 bases short and J 5 bases short, with 22 bases between. Study-wide results and caveats: Interferon-beta, together with early blood T cell clone dynamics, reportedly best predicted response. Tumor-derived TCR clones expanded in blood after radiotherapy plus ipilimumab.

Using immunoSEQ multiplex PCR, the repertoire was profiled, and TCRdb retains in-frame clones only, with some absent. The sample consists of about 110,000 clones, over 65% of them appearing once. Details on this clone: Its matching antigen is unknown.

J is TRBJ2-1 and V is TRBV5-1, with D perhaps matching TRBD2 (6 bases). The input for sequencing was peripheral blood, taken from a patient treated with radiotherapy plus ipilimumab. The receptor was derived from a human donor with non-small cell lung cancer that progressed on radiotherapy plus ipilimumab. Some clones in this sample may be carry-over from other donors' samples. CDR3 DNA: TGCGCCAGCAGCCCCCCTTACGGGACTGGCCGAGACAATGAGCAGTTCTTC. It translates to CASSPPYGTGRDNEQFF.